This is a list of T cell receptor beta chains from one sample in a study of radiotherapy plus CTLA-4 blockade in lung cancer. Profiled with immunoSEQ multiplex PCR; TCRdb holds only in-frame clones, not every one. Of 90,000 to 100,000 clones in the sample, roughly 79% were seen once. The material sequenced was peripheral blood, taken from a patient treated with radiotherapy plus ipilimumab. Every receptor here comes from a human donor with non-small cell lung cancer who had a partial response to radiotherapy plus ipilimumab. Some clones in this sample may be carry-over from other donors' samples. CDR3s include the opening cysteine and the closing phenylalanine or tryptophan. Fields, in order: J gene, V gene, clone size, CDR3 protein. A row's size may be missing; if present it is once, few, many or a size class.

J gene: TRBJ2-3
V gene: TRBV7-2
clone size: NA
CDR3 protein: CASSLNRASDTQYF

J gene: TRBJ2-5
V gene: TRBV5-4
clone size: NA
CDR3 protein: CASSPGQLQETQYF

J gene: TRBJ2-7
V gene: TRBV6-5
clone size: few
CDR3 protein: CASRSGRPPYEQYF

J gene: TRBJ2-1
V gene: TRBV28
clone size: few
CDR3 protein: CASSLWGLYEQFF

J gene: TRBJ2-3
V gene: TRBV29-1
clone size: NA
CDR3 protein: CSVEVGGSDTQYF

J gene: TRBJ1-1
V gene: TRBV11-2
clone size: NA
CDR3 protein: CASRETLASTEAFF

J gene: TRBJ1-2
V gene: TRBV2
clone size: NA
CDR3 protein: CASSETIRTYGYTF

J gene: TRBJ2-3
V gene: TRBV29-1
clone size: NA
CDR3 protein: CSADRGTDTQYF

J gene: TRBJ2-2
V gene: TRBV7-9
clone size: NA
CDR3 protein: CASRSDGGNTGELFF

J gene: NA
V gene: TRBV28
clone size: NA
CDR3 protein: CATKQGYEQYF

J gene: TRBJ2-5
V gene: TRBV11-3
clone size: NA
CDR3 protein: CASSLVEGAGGGETQYF

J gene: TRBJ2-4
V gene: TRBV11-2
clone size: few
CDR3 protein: CASSISGTGSKNIQYF

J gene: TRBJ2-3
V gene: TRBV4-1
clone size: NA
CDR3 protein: CASSQFREANTDTQYF

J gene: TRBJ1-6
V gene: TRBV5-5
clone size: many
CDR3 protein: CASSFNRGRDSPLHF

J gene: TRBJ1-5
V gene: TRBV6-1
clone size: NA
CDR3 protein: CASSAEQGIANQPQHF

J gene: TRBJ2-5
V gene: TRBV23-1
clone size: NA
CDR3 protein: CASSQSGQGQETQYF

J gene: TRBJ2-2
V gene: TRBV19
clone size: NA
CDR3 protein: CASCEQGAVGELFF

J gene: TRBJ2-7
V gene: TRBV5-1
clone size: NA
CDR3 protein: CASSLQRNYEQYF

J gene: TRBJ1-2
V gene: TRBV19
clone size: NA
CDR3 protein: CASSNEGHSDYGYTF

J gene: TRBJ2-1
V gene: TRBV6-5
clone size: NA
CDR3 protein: CASSSDRGVYNEQFF

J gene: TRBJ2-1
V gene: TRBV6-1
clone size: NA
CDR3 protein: CASSASDKYNEQFF

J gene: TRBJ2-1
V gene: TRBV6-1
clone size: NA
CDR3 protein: CASSEEVGLAGGSNEQFF

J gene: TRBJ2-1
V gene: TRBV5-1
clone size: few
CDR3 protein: CATSTFGGASYNEQFF

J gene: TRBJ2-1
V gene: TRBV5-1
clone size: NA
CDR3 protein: CASSLGTSGFNEQFF

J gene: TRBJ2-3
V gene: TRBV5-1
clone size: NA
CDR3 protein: CASSLDLLAASTDTQYF

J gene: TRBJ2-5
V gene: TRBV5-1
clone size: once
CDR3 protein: CASGTADGQETQYF

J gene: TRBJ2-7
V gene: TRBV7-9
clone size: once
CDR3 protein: CASSLGLANYEQYF

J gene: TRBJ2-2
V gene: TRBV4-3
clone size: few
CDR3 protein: CASSRDYTGELFF

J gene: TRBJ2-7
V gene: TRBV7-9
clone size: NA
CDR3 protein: CASSSSALREQYF

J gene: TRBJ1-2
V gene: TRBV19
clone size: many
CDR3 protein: CASQETGKSNYGYTF

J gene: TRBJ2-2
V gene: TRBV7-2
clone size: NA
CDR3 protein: CASTSGVAGGELFF

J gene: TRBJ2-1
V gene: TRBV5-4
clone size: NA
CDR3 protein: CASSAGTGGYNEQFF

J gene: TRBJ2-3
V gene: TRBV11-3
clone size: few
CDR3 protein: CASSSGHDTDTQYF

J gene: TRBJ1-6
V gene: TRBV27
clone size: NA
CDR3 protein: CASRYLYRGSNSPLHF

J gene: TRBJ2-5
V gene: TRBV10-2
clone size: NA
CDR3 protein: CASSGGFGGETQYF

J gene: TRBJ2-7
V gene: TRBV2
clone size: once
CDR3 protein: CASRRTGDEQYF

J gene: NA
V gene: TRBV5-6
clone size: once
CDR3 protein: CASSLLFYEQYF

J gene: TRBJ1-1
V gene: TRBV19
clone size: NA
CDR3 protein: CASAWTGDTEAFF

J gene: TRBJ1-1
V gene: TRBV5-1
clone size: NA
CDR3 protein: CASSPLGGTEAFF

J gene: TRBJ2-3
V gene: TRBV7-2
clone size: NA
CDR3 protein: CASSPWGQTADTQYF

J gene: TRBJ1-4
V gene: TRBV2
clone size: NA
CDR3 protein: CASTLYAGGSNEKLFF

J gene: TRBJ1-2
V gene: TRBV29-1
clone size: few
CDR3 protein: CSVEDGRVYGYTF

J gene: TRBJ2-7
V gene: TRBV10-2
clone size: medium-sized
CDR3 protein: CASSKTGELEQYF

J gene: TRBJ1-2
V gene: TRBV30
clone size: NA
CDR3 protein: CACGLGSGYTF